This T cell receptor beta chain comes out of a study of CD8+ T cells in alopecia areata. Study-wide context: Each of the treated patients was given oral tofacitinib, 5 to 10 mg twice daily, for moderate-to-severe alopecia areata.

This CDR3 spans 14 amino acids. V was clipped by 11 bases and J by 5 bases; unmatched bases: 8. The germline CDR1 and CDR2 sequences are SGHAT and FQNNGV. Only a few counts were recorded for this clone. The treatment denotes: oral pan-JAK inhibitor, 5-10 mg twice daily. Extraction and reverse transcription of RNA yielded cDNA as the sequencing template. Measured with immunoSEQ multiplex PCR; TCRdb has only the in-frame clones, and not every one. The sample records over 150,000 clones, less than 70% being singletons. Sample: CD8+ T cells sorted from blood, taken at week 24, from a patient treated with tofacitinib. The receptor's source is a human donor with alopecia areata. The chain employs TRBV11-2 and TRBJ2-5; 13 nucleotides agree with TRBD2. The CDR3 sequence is CACTLAGGRETQYF. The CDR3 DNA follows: TGTGCCTGTACACTAGCGGGGGGGCGGGAGACCCAGTACTTC.